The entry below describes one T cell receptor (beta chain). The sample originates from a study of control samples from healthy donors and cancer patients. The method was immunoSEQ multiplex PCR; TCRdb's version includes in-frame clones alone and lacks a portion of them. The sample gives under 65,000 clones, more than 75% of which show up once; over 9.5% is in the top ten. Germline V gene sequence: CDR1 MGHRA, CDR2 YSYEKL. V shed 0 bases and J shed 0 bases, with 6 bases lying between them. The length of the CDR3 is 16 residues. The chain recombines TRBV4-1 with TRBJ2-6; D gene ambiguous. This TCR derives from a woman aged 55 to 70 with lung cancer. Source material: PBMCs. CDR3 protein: CASSQDSFSGANVLTF. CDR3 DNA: TGCGCCAGCAGCCAAGATAGCTTCTCTGGGGCCAACGTCCTGACTTTC.